This T cell receptor (beta chain) is from a study of blood T cell repertoires in COVID-19. V lost 3 bases and J lost 6, with 9 bases in between. This CDR3 contains 12 residues. Looked up from germline, CDR1 is PRHDT and CDR2 is FYEKMQ (reference sequence). Clones were read by immunoSEQ multiplex PCR, and TCRdb kept only the in-frame ones, dropping some. The sample has 180,000 or so clones; approximately 85% are singletons. The source material was peripheral blood. J is TRBJ2-7 and V is TRBV13; TRBD2 might be the D (5 bases). The origin of this receptor is a woman aged 55-70 years with acute or convalescent COVID-19. The CDR3 coding sequence is TGTGCCAGCAGCTTTAGCGCGGGCGAGCAGTACTTC. Protein: CASSFSAGEQYF.